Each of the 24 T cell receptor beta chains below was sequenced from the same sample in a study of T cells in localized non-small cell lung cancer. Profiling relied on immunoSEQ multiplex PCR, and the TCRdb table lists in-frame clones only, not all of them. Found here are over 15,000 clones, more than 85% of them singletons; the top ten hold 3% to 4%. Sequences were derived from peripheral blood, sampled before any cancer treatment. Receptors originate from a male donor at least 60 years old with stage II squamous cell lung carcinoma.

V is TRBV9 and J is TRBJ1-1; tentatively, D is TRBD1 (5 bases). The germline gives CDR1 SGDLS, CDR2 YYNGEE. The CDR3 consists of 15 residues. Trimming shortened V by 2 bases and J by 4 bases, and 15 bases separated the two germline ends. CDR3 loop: CASSVDGGGSTEAFF. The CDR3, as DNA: TGTGCCAGCAGCGTTGATGGGGGAGGATCCACTGAAGCTTTCTTT.

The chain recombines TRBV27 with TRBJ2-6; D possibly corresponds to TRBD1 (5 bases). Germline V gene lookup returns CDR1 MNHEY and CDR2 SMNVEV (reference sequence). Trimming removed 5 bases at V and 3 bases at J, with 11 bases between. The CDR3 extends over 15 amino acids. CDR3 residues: CASSPQGGGANVLTF. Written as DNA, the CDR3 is TGTGCCAGCAGTCCCCAGGGTGGTGGGGCCAACGTCCTGACTTTC.

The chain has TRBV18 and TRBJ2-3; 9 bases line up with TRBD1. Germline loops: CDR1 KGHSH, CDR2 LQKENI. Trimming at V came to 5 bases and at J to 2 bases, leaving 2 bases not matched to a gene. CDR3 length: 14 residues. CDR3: CASSGTGSTDTQYF. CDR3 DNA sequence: TGTGCCAGCTCAGGGACAGGGTCCACAGATACGCAGTATTTT.

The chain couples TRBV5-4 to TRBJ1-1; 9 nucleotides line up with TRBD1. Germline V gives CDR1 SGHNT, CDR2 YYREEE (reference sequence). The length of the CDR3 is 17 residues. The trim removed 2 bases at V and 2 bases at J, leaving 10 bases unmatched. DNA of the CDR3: TGTGCCAGCAGCTTAACCGGGACAGGGCTCGTCAACACTGAAGCTTTCTTT. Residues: CASSLTGTGLVNTEAFF.

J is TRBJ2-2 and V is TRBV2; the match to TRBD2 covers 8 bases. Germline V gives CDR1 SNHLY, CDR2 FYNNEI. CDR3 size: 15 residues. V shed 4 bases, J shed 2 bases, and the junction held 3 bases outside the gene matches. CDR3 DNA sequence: TGTGCCAGCAGTGGACTAGCGAAAAACACCGGGGAGCTGTTTTTT. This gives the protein CASSGLAKNTGELFF.

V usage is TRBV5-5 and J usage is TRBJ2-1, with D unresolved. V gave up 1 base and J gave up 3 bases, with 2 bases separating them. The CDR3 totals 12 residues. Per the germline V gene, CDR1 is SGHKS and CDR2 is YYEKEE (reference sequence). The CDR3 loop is CASSLNYNEQFF. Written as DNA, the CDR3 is TGTGCCAGCAGCTTGAACTACAATGAGCAGTTCTTC.

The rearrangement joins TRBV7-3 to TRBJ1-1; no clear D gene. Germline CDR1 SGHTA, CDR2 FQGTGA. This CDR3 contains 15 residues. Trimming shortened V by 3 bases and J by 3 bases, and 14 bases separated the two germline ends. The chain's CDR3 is CASSFSGIGDTEAFF. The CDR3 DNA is TGTGCCAGCAGCTTCTCGGGTATTGGAGACACTGAAGCTTTCTTT. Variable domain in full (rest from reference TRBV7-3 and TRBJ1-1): GAGVSQTPSNKVTEKGKYVELRCDPISGHTALYWYRQSLGQGPEFLIYFQGTGAADDSGLPNDRFFAVRPEGSVSTLKIQRTERGDSAVYLCASSFSGIGDTEAFFGQGTRLTVV.

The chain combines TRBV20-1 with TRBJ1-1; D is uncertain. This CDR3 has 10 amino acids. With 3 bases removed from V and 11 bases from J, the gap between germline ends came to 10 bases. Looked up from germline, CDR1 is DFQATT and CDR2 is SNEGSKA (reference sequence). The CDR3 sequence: CSARGIEAFF. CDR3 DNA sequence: TGCAGTGCTAGGGGGATAGAGGCTTTCTTT.

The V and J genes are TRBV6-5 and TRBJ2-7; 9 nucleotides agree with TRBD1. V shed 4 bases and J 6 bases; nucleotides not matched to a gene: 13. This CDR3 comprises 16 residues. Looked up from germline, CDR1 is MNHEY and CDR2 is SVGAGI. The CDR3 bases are TGTGCCAGCAGTTCCGGACAGGGGTTGGAGGTAGTCGAGCAGTACTTC. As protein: CASSSGQGLEVVEQYF.

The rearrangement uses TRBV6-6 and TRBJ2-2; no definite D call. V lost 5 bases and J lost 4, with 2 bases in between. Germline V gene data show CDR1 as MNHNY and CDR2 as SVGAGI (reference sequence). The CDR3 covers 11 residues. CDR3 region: CASSPTGELFF. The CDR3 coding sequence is TGTGCCAGCAGTCCCACCGGGGAGCTGTTTTTT.

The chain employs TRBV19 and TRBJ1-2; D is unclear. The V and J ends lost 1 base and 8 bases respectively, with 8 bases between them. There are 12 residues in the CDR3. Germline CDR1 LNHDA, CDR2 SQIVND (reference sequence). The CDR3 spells CASSIGPQGYTF. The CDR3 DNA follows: TGTGCCAGTAGTATAGGGCCCCAAGGCTACACCTTC.

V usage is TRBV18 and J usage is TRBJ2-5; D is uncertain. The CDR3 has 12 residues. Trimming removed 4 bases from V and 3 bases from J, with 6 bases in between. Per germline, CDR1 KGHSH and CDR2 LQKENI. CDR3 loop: CASSRQEETQYF. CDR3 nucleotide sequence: TGTGCCAGCTCACGACAAGAAGAGACCCAGTACTTC. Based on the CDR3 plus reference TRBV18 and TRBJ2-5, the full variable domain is NAGVMQNPRHLVRRRGQEARLRCSPMKGHSHVYWYRQLPEEGLKFMVYLQKENIIDESGMPKERFSAEFPKEGPSILRIQQVVRGDSAAYFCASSRQEETQYFGPGTRLLVL.

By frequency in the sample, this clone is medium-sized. CDR3 nucleotides: TGCAGTGCTAGAGTTCTTGAAAAACTGTTTTTT. It encodes CSARVLEKLFF. The V call is TRBV20-1, the J call TRBJ1-4; D uncertain. Germline lookup yields CDR1 DFQATT and CDR2 SNEGSKA (reference sequence). The CDR3 runs 11 residues. Deletions cut 1 base from V and 7 bases from J, with 4 bases between.

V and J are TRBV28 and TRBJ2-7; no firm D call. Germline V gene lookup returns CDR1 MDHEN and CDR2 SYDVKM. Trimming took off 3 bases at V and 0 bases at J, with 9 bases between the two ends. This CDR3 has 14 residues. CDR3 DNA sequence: TGTGCCAGCAGTTTCGACCCGAGCTCCTACGAGCAGTACTTC. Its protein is CASSFDPSSYEQYF.

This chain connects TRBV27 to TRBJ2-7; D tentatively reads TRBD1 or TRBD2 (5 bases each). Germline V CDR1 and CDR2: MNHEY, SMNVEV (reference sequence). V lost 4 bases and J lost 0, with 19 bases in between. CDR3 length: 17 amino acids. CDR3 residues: CASSWLGTSRSSYEQYF. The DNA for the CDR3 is TGTGCCAGCAGTTGGCTCGGGACCTCCAGGAGCTCCTACGAGCAGTACTTC.

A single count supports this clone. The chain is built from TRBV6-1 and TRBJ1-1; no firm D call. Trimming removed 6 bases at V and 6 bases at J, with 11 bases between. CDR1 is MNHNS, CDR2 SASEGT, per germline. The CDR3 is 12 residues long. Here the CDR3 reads CASSLLFAEAFF. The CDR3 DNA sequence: TGTGCCAGCAGCCTCCTGTTCGCTGAAGCTTTCTTT.

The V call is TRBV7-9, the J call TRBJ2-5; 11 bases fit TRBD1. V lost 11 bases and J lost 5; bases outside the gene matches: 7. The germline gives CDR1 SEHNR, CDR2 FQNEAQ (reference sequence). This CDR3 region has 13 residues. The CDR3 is CACGQGASETQYF. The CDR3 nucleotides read TGTGCCTGCGGACAGGGGGCGTCCGAGACCCAGTACTTC.

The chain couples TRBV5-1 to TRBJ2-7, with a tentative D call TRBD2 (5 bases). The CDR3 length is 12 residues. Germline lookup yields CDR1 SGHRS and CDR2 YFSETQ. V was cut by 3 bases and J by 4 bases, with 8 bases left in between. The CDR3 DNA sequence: TGCGCCAGCAGCTCCGGAGGATACGAGCAGTACTTC. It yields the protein CASSSGGYEQYF. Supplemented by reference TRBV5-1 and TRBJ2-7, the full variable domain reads KAGVTQTPRYLIKTRGQQVTLSCSPISGHRSVSWYQQTPGQGLQFLFEYFSETQRNKGNFPGRFSGRQFSNSRSEMNVSTLELGDSALYLCASSSGGYEQYFGPGTRLTVT.

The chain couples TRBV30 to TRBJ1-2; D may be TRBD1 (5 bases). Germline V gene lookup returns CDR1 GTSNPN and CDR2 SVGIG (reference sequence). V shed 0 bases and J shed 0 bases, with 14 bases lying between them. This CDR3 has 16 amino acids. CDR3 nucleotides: TGTGCCTGGAGTGTGGGGCAGGGTAGACCTAACTATGGCTACACCTTC. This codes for CAWSVGQGRPNYGYTF.

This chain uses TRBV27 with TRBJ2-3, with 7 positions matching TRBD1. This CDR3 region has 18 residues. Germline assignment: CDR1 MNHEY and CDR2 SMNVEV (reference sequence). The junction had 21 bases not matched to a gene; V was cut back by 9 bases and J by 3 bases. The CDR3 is CASKQFPERGRGTDTQYF. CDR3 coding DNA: TGTGCCAGTAAACAATTCCCAGAGAGGGGGCGTGGGACAGATACGCAGTATTTT.

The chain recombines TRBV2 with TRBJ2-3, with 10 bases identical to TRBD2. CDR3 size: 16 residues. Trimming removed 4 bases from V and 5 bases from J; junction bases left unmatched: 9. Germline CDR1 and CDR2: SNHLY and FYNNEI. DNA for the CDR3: TGTGCCAGCAGTGGTGCTAGCGGGAGAATCATAGATACGCAGTATTTT. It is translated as CASSGASGRIIDTQYF.

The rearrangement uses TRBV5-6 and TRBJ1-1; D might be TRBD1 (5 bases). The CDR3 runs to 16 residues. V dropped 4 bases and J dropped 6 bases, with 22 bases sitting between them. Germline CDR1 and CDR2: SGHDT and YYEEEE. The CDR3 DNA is TGTGCCAGCAGCCTGACCCAGCCCAGGGCGTGGGCTGAAGCTTTCTTT. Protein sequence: CASSLTQPRAWAEAFF. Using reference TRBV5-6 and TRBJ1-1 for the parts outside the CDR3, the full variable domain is DAGVTQSPTHLIKTRGQQVTLRCSPKSGHDTVSWYQQALGQGPQFIFQYYEEEERQRGNFPDRFSGHQFPNYSSELNVNALLLGDSALYLCASSLTQPRAWAEAFFGQGTRLTVV.

CDR3 amino acids: CASSYTKDTQYF. CDR3 DNA: TGTGCCAGCAGTTACACCAAGGATACGCAGTATTTT. The rearrangement links TRBV6-6 to TRBJ2-3; D call uncertain. Trimming took off 2 bases at V and 6 bases at J, with 6 bases between the two ends. The CDR3 runs 12 residues. Germline-derived CDR1 and CDR2 are MNHNY and SVGAGI (reference sequence).

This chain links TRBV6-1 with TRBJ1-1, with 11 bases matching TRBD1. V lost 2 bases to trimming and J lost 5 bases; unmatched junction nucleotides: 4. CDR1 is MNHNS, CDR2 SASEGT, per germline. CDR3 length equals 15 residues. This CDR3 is CASSELGTGGTEAFF. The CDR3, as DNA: TGTGCCAGCAGTGAACTGGGGACAGGGGGAACTGAAGCTTTCTTT.